Each of the 32 T cell receptor beta chains below was sequenced from the same sample in a study of CD8 T cells in ankylosing spondylitis (TCRdb year 2017). Library creation used 5' RACE. Sequencer: Illumina HiSeq 2500. TCRdb reran the public reads through fastp at Q25 and MiXCR, keeping productive beta chains. Each record represents a unique CDR3 protein, reported with the most common genes and DNA among its rows. The sample data list some 240,000 distinct CDR3 sequences, and about 18% of these were observed just once. The leading ten clones occupy about a third of the sample. Sequenced: blood, either unsorted or a sorted T cell fraction (not recorded which). The receptors come from a male donor with ankylosing spondylitis or in good health (not recorded which).

The genes are TRBV15 and TRBJ2-5, with D possibly matching TRBD1 (6 bases). V dropped 5 bases and J dropped 1 base, with 14 bases sitting between them. Germline V gene lookup returns CDR1 LNHNV and CDR2 YYDKDF (reference sequence). This CDR3 is built from 15 residues. Here the CDR3 reads CATSVLRQAQETQYF. The CDR3 DNA reads TGTGCCACCAGCGTTCTTCGACAGGCCCAAGAGACCCAGTACTTC.

The CDR3 region is CASSLAIPGELFF. DNA for the CDR3: TGTGCCAGCAGCTTAGCGATCCCCGGGGAGCTGTTTTTT. This chain connects TRBV7-9 to TRBJ2-2; D gene unclear. There are 13 residues in the CDR3. V lost 0 bases, J lost 6 bases, and 5 bases lay in between. Germline assignment: CDR1 SEHNR and CDR2 FQNEAQ (reference sequence).

This clonotype appeared a few times. The chain is built from TRBV28 and TRBJ2-5; TRBD2 aligns across 8 bases. Per the germline V gene, CDR1 is MDHEN and CDR2 is SYDVKM. The junction had 7 bases not matched to a gene; V was cut back by 5 bases and J by 2 bases. The CDR3 covers 15 residues. Here the CDR3 reads CASSPTSVLQETQYF. DNA of the CDR3: TGTGCCAGCAGTCCGACTAGCGTGCTACAAGAGACCCAGTACTTC.

The chain combines TRBV5-6 with TRBJ2-1, with D possibly being TRBD2 (5 bases). V lost 0 bases, J lost 4 bases, and 17 bases lay in between. Looked up from germline, CDR1 is SGHDT and CDR2 is YYEEEE. The CDR3 has 17 amino acids. DNA of the CDR3: TGTGCCAGCAGCTTGGGCGACCAACTAGGAAGATACAATGAGCAGTTCTTC. Translating gives CASSLGDQLGRYNEQFF.

This clonotype was recorded a few times. The genes are TRBV9 and TRBJ2-5; D call uncertain. V lost 0 bases and J lost 5, with 8 bases in between. CDR3 length equals 13 residues. Per the germline V gene, CDR1 is SGDLS and CDR2 is YYNGEE. Written as DNA, the CDR3 is TGTGCCAGCAGCGTAGTCAGTGGGGAGACCCAGTACTTC. Residues: CASSVVSGETQYF.

This clonotype turned up a few times. The chain joins TRBV7-9 to TRBJ1-5; no definite D call. CDR1 is SEHNR and CDR2 is FQNEAQ in the germline V gene (reference sequence). Trimming stripped 3 bases from V and 5 bases from J, with 2 bases between. There are 11 residues in the CDR3. This chain's CDR3 is CASSLHQPQHF. The CDR3 nucleotides are TGTGCCAGCAGCTTGCATCAGCCCCAGCATTTT.

The rearrangement uses TRBV27 and TRBJ2-1, with 9 bases lining up with TRBD2. Looked up from germline, CDR1 is MNHEY and CDR2 is SMNVEV (reference sequence). There are 16 residues in the CDR3. The V and J ends lost 0 bases and 4 bases, in that order; junction bases with no gene match: 4. CDR3 residues: CASSLSEREAYNEQFF. The CDR3 DNA sequence: TGTGCCAGCAGTTTATCCGAGCGGGAGGCTTACAATGAGCAGTTCTTC.

The chain carries TRBV29-1 and TRBJ2-1, with 7 nucleotides matching TRBD1. The CDR3 is made up of 16 amino acids. Germline values: CDR1 SQVTM, CDR2 ANQGSEA. The ends lost 2 bases at V and 5 bases at J; junction bases unmatched: 12. The CDR3, as DNA: TGCAGCGTTGAATACGGGACAGAAAGACCCAACAATGAGCAGTTCTTC. Translation: CSVEYGTERPNNEQFF.

V usage is TRBV5-1 and J usage is TRBJ2-1; no definite D call. Between the trimmed V and J ends, which lost 2 bases and 11 bases, there was a span of 8 bases. Germline-derived CDR1 and CDR2 are SGHRS and YFSETQ. This CDR3 is built from 11 residues. For the CDR3, the DNA is TGCGCCAGCAGCTTTGACTTAAAGCAGTTCTTC. Its translation: CASSFDLKQFF.

This clonotype was picked up a small number of times. The chain couples TRBV7-8 to TRBJ2-1; TRBD2 matches at 7 bases. The CDR3 is 16 residues long. CDR1 and CDR2 (germline): SGHVS, FQNEAQ. The V segment lost 1 base and the J segment 2 bases; nucleotides outside the gene matches: 5. Here the CDR3 DNA reads TGTGCCAGCAGCTTAGGCAGCGGGGCTGCCTACAATGAGCAGTTCTTC. Its protein is CASSLGSGAAYNEQFF. Full variable domain (rest looked up from reference TRBV7-8 and TRBJ2-1): GAGVSQSPRYKVAKRGQDVALRCDPISGHVSLFWYQQALGQGPEFLTYFQNEAQLDKSGLPSDRFFAERPEGSVSTLKIQRTQQEDSAVYLCASSLGSGAAYNEQFFGPGTRLTVL.

This clonotype appeared many times. V usage is TRBV29-1 and J usage is TRBJ2-7, with 10 nucleotides matching TRBD1. CDR3 size: 15 residues. J lost 2 bases, V lost 6 bases, and 10 bases had no gene match. Germline CDR1 reads SQVTM; CDR2 reads ANQGSEA. The CDR3 here is CSVIPGQGEAYEQYF. Written as DNA, the CDR3 is TGCAGCGTCATCCCCGGACAGGGGGAGGCCTACGAGCAGTACTTC.

J is TRBJ1-6 and V is TRBV29-1; TRBD1 matches at 9 bases. Germline V gives CDR1 SQVTM, CDR2 ANQGSEA. This CDR3 region has 14 residues. Trimming at V came to 8 bases and at J to 7 bases, leaving 9 bases not matched to a gene. The CDR3 region has the DNA TGCAGCTCAGAGTGGGACAGGGAAAATTCACCCCTCCACTTT. Amino acids: CSSEWDRENSPLHF.

The chain combines TRBV4-1 with TRBJ1-1; D might be TRBD1 (5 bases). The CDR3 extends over 18 amino acids. Trimming shortened V by 3 bases and J by 0 bases, and 20 bases separated the two germline ends. Germline V gene lookup returns CDR1 MGHRA and CDR2 YSYEKL. CDR3 nucleotides: TGCGCCAGCAGCCAGGATCCTGGGACCCCGAGTGTGAACACTGAAGCTTTCTTT. Translating it yields CASSQDPGTPSVNTEAFF.

V and J are TRBV19 and TRBJ1-5; tentative D call: TRBD1 (6 bases). Germline assignment: CDR1 LNHDA and CDR2 SQIVND (reference sequence). V dropped 5 bases and J dropped 7 bases, with 15 bases sitting between them. The CDR3 totals 14 residues. CDR3 amino acids: CASSGGHPGQPQHF. Written as DNA, the CDR3 is TGTGCCAGTAGTGGGGGACATCCCGGGCAGCCCCAGCATTTT.

The chain has TRBV29-1 and TRBJ2-1; D not resolved. Germline CDR1 reads SQVTM; CDR2 reads ANQGSEA. The CDR3 is 12 amino acids. V was clipped by 6 bases and J by 7 bases, with 13 bases between them. CDR3 nucleotide sequence: TGCAGCGTGAGGACGCCGGCGAATGAGCAGTTCTTC. Translated, it gives CSVRTPANEQFF.

This clonotype was counted at least ten times. This chain connects TRBV12-3 or TRBV12-4 to TRBJ2-5; 10 bases agree with TRBD1. The CDR3 loop spans 14 amino acids. J was trimmed by 3 bases and V by 7 bases; bases with no gene match: 5. The CDR3 sequence is CASTLGTGEETQYF. The CDR3 DNA reads as TGTGCCAGCACCCTAGGGACAGGGGAAGAGACCCAGTACTTC.

This clonotype was seen many times. The genes are TRBV29-1 and TRBJ2-7; D call uncertain. The CDR3 has 12 residues. V gave up 4 bases and J gave up 3 bases, with 10 bases separating them. Per the germline V gene, CDR1 is SQVTM and CDR2 is ANQGSEA. The CDR3 here is CSVGPAVYEQYF. DNA of the CDR3: TGCAGCGTTGGCCCAGCAGTCTACGAGCAGTACTTC.

V usage is TRBV7-3 and J usage is TRBJ2-3; D perhaps matches TRBD1 (6 bases). This CDR3 comprises 15 residues. Germline lookup yields CDR1 SGHTA and CDR2 FQGTGA. V was trimmed by 2 bases and J by 3 bases, leaving 12 bases between them. As DNA, the CDR3 is TGTGCCAGCAGCTTAGCGACAGGATTAACAGATACGCAGTATTTT. Translated: CASSLATGLTDTQYF.

About this clonotype itself: An end of the junction differs from the germline gene, which may be a read error. V and J are TRBV29-1 and TRBJ2-5; D is unclear. The CDR3 is 14 residues long. CDR1 is SQVTM, CDR2 ANQGSEA, per germline. The CDR3 DNA reads TGCAGCGTCGAAGGTGCGGAGTTCTTGGAGACCCAGTACTTC. This gives the protein CSVEGAEFLETQYF.

This clonotype was observed once. This sequence joins TRBV2 and TRBJ2-1; a possible D gene is TRBD1 (6 bases). The V end lost 7 bases, the J end lost 7 bases, and 17 bases lay between the germline ends. The length of the CDR3 is 14 residues. Germline V gives CDR1 SNHLY, CDR2 FYNNEI. The CDR3 DNA follows: TGTGCCAGCATAGGGCAGGGGCCGAAGAATGAGCAGTTCTTC. Its protein product is CASIGQGPKNEQFF.

This clonotype was seen only a few times. V usage is TRBV20-1 and J usage is TRBJ2-3, with D hard to call. Germline loops: CDR1 DFQATT, CDR2 SNEGSKA (reference sequence). Trimming removed 6 bases from V and 6 bases from J, with 19 bases in between. The length of the CDR3 is 14 residues. The CDR3 DNA is TGCAGTGCCAGTTCGGACCTCCGGTCGGATACGCAGTATTTT. Residues: CSASSDLRSDTQYF.

At least ten counts were recorded for this clonotype. V gene TRBV4-1 combines with J gene TRBJ2-7; 13 bases are shared with TRBD2. The V gene end was trimmed by 6 bases and the J gene end by 5 bases; junction bases not matched to a gene: 10. This CDR3 region has 16 residues. Germline V gene sequence: CDR1 MGHRA, CDR2 YSYEKL. This CDR3 is CASSLGTSGRGNEQYF. The CDR3 coding sequence is TGCGCCAGCAGTCTTGGCACTAGCGGGAGGGGCAACGAGCAGTACTTC.

The V call is TRBV9, the J call TRBJ2-1, with TRBD2 identical over 7 bases. The germline V gene has CDR1 SGDLS and CDR2 YYNGEE. The junction had 13 bases not matched to a gene; V was cut back by 3 bases and J by 4 bases. CDR3 size: 17 residues. CDR3 in amino acids: CASSDPRGDEGYNEQFF. CDR3 sequence (DNA): TGTGCCAGCAGCGACCCCCGGGGGGACGAAGGATACAATGAGCAGTTCTTC.

This clonotype has ten or more counts. The rearrangement joins TRBV4-1 to TRBJ2-7; D remains unclear. This CDR3 contains 14 residues. Trimming left V 0 bases short and J 2 bases short, with 8 bases between. Germline V gene lookup returns CDR1 MGHRA and CDR2 YSYEKL. Here the CDR3 DNA reads TGCGCCAGCAGCCAAGAATTACGGGCCTACGAGCAGTACTTC. Protein sequence: CASSQELRAYEQYF.

The chain carries TRBV29-1 and TRBJ2-5, with D possibly TRBD1 on 6 matching bases. The V gene lost 3 bases and the J gene lost 0 bases, with 11 bases spanning the gap. Germline-derived CDR1 and CDR2 are SQVTM and ANQGSEA. CDR3 length: 14 amino acids. Written as DNA, the CDR3 is TGCAGCGTTGATAGGGGGTGGTACCAAGAGACCCAGTACTTC. Residues: CSVDRGWYQETQYF.

This clonotype appeared a few times. The chain uses TRBV20-1 and TRBJ2-7; 7 nucleotides agree with TRBD1. The CDR3 is 13 residues long. Germline V gene lookup returns CDR1 DFQATT and CDR2 SNEGSKA (reference sequence). V trimming: 3 bases; J trimming: 3 bases; junction bases outside the gene matches: 5. Written as DNA, the CDR3 is TGCAGTGCTAGGACAGGGATCGACTACGAGCAGTACTTC. This gives the protein CSARTGIDYEQYF.

This clonotype has only a few counts. This chain joins TRBV4-2 and TRBJ2-3; D possibly corresponds to TRBD2 (5 bases). There are 13 residues in the CDR3. Germline V lookup: CDR1 LGHNA, CDR2 YNFKEQ. Trimming cost V 0 bases and J 13 bases, with 14 bases left between them. The DNA for the CDR3 is TGTGCCAGCAGCCAAGAGTTGGGAGCCATAAAGTATTTT. This sequence encodes CASSQELGAIKYF.

The sample holds a few counts of this clonotype. This chain uses TRBV6-1 with TRBJ2-7; 9 bases are a match to TRBD2. The CDR3 spans 16 residues. V gave up 5 bases and J gave up 0 bases; unmatched junction bases: 8. Germline assignment: CDR1 MNHNS and CDR2 SASEGT. The CDR3 bases are TGTGCCAGCAGTACCCTAGCGGGACGGAGCTCCTACGAGCAGTACTTC. Protein: CASSTLAGRSSYEQYF.

The rearrangement links TRBV29-1 to TRBJ2-7; 9 bases map to TRBD2. From germline, CDR1 is SQVTM and CDR2 ANQGSEA. The CDR3 sequence is 12 residues long. The V gene end was trimmed by 6 bases and the J gene end by 5 bases; junction bases not matched to a gene: 5. CDR3 residues: CSVRTSENEQYF. The CDR3 region has the DNA TGCAGCGTCCGGACTAGCGAAAACGAGCAGTACTTC.

The genes are TRBV20-1 and TRBJ2-7, with 9 bases aligning to TRBD2. CDR3 length equals 14 residues. Germline CDR1 and CDR2: DFQATT and SNEGSKA (reference sequence). The CDR3 is CTQEREEFPYEQYF. As DNA, the CDR3 is TGCACCCAAGAGCGGGAGGAGTTCCCCTACGAGCAGTACTTC.

The J gene is TRBJ2-1, the V gene TRBV4-1; D perhaps matches TRBD2 (6 bases). This CDR3 region has 15 residues. V lost 0 bases and J lost 7, with 13 bases in between. CDR1 and CDR2 from the germline V gene are MGHRA and YSYEKL. The CDR3 DNA reads as TGCGCCAGCAGCCAAGATCGGGGGAGTAAAAATGAGCAGTTCTTC. Its translation is CASSQDRGSKNEQFF.

This clonotype was recorded at least ten times. V gene TRBV3-1 combines with J gene TRBJ2-1; TRBD2 aligns across 12 bases. CDR3 length: 16 amino acids. Germline CDR1 and CDR2: LGHDT and YNNKEL (reference sequence). The V gene end was trimmed by 0 bases and the J gene end by 8 bases; junction bases not matched to a gene: 5. CDR3: CASSQDLAGGWDEQFF. Here the CDR3 DNA reads TGTGCCAGCAGCCAAGACCTAGCGGGAGGGTGGGATGAGCAGTTCTTC.